This T cell receptor beta chain was profiled in a study of cytomegalovirus exposure and HLA in healthy donors (dated by TCRdb to about 2017). For context, the study as a whole: An earlier analysis of fewer than 750 of the donors reported under 300 Gb of sequence data and 117 million unique TCR beta sequences obtained from about 179 million T cells. About 330 gigabases of sequencing data and 75 million to 85 million unique TCR sequences made up an early release that covered 640 HLA-typed donors. The genetic ancestry cluster associated with self-reported Caucasian donors included 70% to 85% of the roughly 400 genotyped donors. The study aimed to test whether signatures of past pathogen exposure could be identified by cataloging public T cell receptors. The study profiled the T cell repertoires of about 720 subjects by immunosequencing and related them to cytomegalovirus serostatus. A separate validation cohort of over 95 different subjects was used in addition to the roughly 720-subject first cohort. To predict cytomegalovirus infection status, the study combined high-throughput TCR immunosequencing, statistical association of individual TCRs with disease status, and machine learning. In a later analysis, previously published TCR beta repertoires from some 640 donors were re-analyzed and high-resolution HLA genotyping was added so that TCR occurrence patterns could be studied. The later analysis used no new phenotypic data to find candidate immune exposures, relying instead on TCR beta sequences and their occurrence across donors. To decide whether each TCR beta V gene segment behaved as functional or pseudogenic, an earlier analysis of some 540 of the donors relied on high-throughput TCR beta sequencing. Alongside the repertoire data, information on donor age, sex, ethnicity and CMV serostatus was compiled. In a later genetic analysis, genome-wide SNP genotypes for about three fifths of the roughly 670 donors were used, and that subset was treated as a discovery cohort. All discovery cohort repertoires had been generated using a single sequencing platform. HLA typing included class I and class II loci at four-digit resolution. The number of donors typed differed by locus, with 629-630 for A, B, C, DRB1 and DQB1, more than 500 for DQA1, 600 to 610 for DPA1, and approximately 470 for DPB1. Four to six DR-DQ haplotypes were handled as single units for association and clustering, since linkage in the cohort was strong. On average, 235,054 unique TCR beta nucleotide sequences were sequenced per donor among more than 350 genotyped donors of the cohort, with about 19% of those sequences being non-productive.

Its CDR3 holds 13 amino acids, cysteine through phenylalanine. The CDR3 DNA has 39 bases and is translated from base 1. Cut back by 6 bases and 1 base, the V and J ends lie 13 bases apart. CDR1 SQVTM and CDR2 ANQGSEA are derived from the germline V gene. The cohort consisted of 670 or so healthy bone marrow donors. At the time of sampling, all cohort members were nominally healthy, though unrecorded immune exposures were likely present. The donor tested CMV seropositive, placing the donor among the 310 or so seropositive members of the cohort. A peripheral blood sample was provided by each donor, and peripheral blood mononuclear cells were used for TCR beta sequencing. Genomic DNA was extracted from the blood cell samples with the Qiagen DNeasy Blood Extraction Kit. Of note for this clone: Its antigen is not yet known. Per-base quality was not reported, and no clone a single base away is much larger than it.

The library was built by means of the immunoSEQ multiplex PCR assay. For the multiplex PCR, a mixture combining 60 forward primers for TCR Vbeta segments and 13 reverse primers for TCR Jbeta segments was used. The CDR3 region of rearranged TCR beta genes was amplified from genomic DNA by a multiplex PCR assay. The Illumina HiSeq System was used to sequence the amplified TCR beta libraries as 87-base-pair reads. From the authors' description of their analysis: Across the 700 or so repertoires, a later analysis counted 78 million or so unique TCR beta chains, some 11 million of which were shared by at least two donors. Raw reads were error-corrected and collapsed into unique sequences with a nearest-neighbor algorithm that merged closely related sequences to remove PCR and sequencing errors. Alignment of CDR3 sequences to IMGT reference sequences was used to assign V, D and J gene segments. For a sequence to be retained, a match of at least six nucleotides to both a V gene segment and a J gene segment was required. A rearrangement was called productive if the CDR3 had no stop codons and remained in frame with V and J, and every other rearrangement was called non-productive. Following IMGT convention, CDR3 was defined as the stretch from the second conserved V-encoded cysteine to the conserved J-encoded phenylalanine. The earlier analysis of about 530 of the donors excluded any sequence lacking an unambiguous match to a single V gene segment. In an earlier analysis of several hundred of the donors, V segments were called functional above 56.7% productive rearrangements and were called segregating when the between-donor standard deviation exceeded 5%. To diagnose cytomegalovirus status from the catalog of TCR beta chain sequences, a statistical classification framework was built. A later analysis assigned V and J genes by comparing TCR nucleotide sequences with IMGT/GENE-DB human TR gene sequences. In a later analysis, CDR3 sequences and most-parsimonious VDJ recombination scenarios were assigned using the TCRdist pipeline. A later analysis defined each TCR beta chain by its CDR3 amino acid sequence plus V-gene family, and excluded reads lacking a unique V-gene family. As a way to deal with suspected cross-contamination and a sequencing artifact, a later analysis dropped hundreds of nucleotide sequences that were highly shared and had low generation probability. A later analysis calculated a clonal expansion index for each public chain from normalized within-repertoire ranks of inferred template counts. In a later analysis, generation probabilities were computed using a VDJ recombination model fitted to out-of-frame rearrangements, and the results were checked against IGoR. A later analysis scored TCR-TCR, TCR-HLA and TCR-CMV co-occurrence with hypergeometric tests, applying a repertoire-size bias correction to TCR pairs. False discovery rates were estimated in a later analysis by permuting HLA or CMV assignments 20 times. In a later analysis, co-occurring TCRs were grouped with DBSCAN, and TCRdist sequence similarity was added when clustering was performed within HLA-allele-positive subsets. Repertoires with fewer than 30,000 or more than 120,000 public chains, plus five repertoires with anomalous nucleotide sharing, were excluded from co-occurrence clustering. What TCRdb holds here is the immuneACCESS table cut down to in-frame rearrangements. Part of the clones is not present; checked against another copy, under half of the missing clones reflect an unresolved V gene, and the others are unexplained. That table furnishes V, J and clone size, whereas the DNA furnished D and trimming. For this sample there are about 170,000 clones; 73% appear just once. Jointly, the top ten make up about 4.9% of the sample.

What the research found in general, with its limitations: A further reported finding was that TCR beta sequences accurately predicted the HLA-A and HLA-B alleles for most subjects in the first cohort. Across donors, most TCR sequences were observed very rarely, whereas some public TCRs were present in many individuals. Specific HLA alleles were associated with 16,951 TCR beta sequences at a false discovery rate of 0.05 in a later analysis. For the cohort, immune exposure information was limited to CMV serostatus. According to a later genetic analysis, donors in an Asian-associated ancestry cluster had fewer N-insertions in productive TCRs than the approximately 670-donor mean. Assigning TCR associations to individual alleles was difficult when HLA alleles, especially DR and DQ, strongly co-occurred. Several of the top co-occurrence clusters appeared to be linked to parvovirus B19, influenza, CMV and Epstein-Barr virus, according to a later analysis. Broadly in line with IMGT annotations, most TCR beta V segments showed up in productive rearrangements about 90% or about 30% of the time in an earlier analysis of several hundred of the donors. Because the 87-base-pair reads could not distinguish some IMGT-functional V segments, including TRBV6-2 and TRBV6-3, those segments were excluded. A few of the identified cytomegalovirus-associated TCR beta chains were confirmed in vitro to be specific for cytomegalovirus antigens. Cytomegalovirus status was reported to be diagnosed by the classifier with high specificity and sensitivity in both the original and validation cohorts. A later analysis found that HLA-associated TCR beta chains were more clonally expanded and had lower generation probabilities than equally common non-associated chains. Because HLA typing was unavailable for some donors at each locus, only the typed subset was used in association tests. In a later analysis, TCR association rates were found to vary across HLA loci, with the most associated TCRs seen for DRB1 alleles and the fewest for HLA-C alleles. The presence/absence analyses assumed that sequencing depth was roughly uniform across donors, and that assumption may not be true. In a later analysis, most CMV-associated TCR beta chains were found to appear HLA-restricted, with HLA associations seemingly driven largely by CMV exposure. The study gave a list of 150 to 200 TCR beta chains associated with cytomegalovirus. A later genetic analysis associated a missense DCLRE1C variant with V-gene and J-gene trimming of TCR beta chains, and an independent cohort replicated the association. Correlated functional status among segregating V segments might be attributable to linkage disequilibrium, but an unknown experimental factor could not be ruled out. In this cohort, only TCR beta chains were sequenced, and detectable features were limited by the absence of alpha or paired-chain data. A cluster of highly shared sequence variants was judged likely to be a technical artifact of the sequencing pipeline. The earlier analysis of 587 of the donors excluded fewer than 20 rarely observed V segments, including chromosome 9 orphons, because counts were too low. The authors suggested that the approach could potentially be generalized to other disease states and immunological phenotypes.

The sample comprised PBMCs. Recombination linked TRBV29-1 to TRBJ2-7; TRBD1 is perhaps the D gene, given 5 matching bases. The clonotype was recovered from a young woman in good health and CMV-seropositive. This receptor has the CDR3 CSVGTQDSYEQYF. The nucleotide sequence is given as TGCAGCGTCGGTACACAGGATTCCTACGAGCAGTACTTC.